This entry lists 4 T cell receptor beta chains sequenced from one sample in a study of cytomegalovirus exposure and HLA in healthy donors (dated by TCRdb to about 2017). The library was made by the immunoSEQ multiplex PCR assay. A mixture of 60 forward primers for TCR Vbeta segments and 13 reverse primers for TCR Jbeta segments was used in the multiplex PCR. What TCRdb holds here is the immuneACCESS table cut down to in-frame rearrangements. Part of the clones is not present; checked against another copy, under half of the missing clones reflect an unresolved V gene, and the others are unexplained. The sample table records roughly 120,000 clones; over 65% of these occur just once. Of the sample, roughly an eighth falls within the top ten clones. The specimen was PBMCs. The receptor source for this set is a man between 25 and 39 years old in good health and CMV-seropositive.

This clone has only a few counts. The gene calls are TRBV7-2 and TRBJ2-4; 10 bases line up with TRBD2. CDR1 SGHTA and CDR2 FQGNSA come from the germline V gene. The J segment lost 6 bases and the V segment lost 5 bases, leaving 7 bases of the junction unmatched. This CDR3 region has 15 residues. This CDR3 reads CASSPTSGAANIQYF. Here the CDR3 DNA reads TGTGCCAGCAGCCCCACTAGCGGGGCCGCAAACATTCAGTACTTC.

The sample holds a few counts of this clone. This chain joins TRBV21-1 and TRBJ2-7; the DNA was not used to check the table's D call, TRBD2. TRBV21-1 is a documented pseudogene. The CDR3 totals 16 residues. Written as DNA, the CDR3 is TGTGCCAGCAGCAAAGGGACCGGGGTACGGGGGTACGAGCAGTACTTC. It encodes CASSKGTGVRGYEQYF.

The chain is built from TRBV6-1 and TRBJ2-5; 7 nucleotides line up with TRBD2. The CDR3 has 15 residues. Trimming cost V 6 bases and J 0 bases; bases outside gene matches: 7. Germline loops: CDR1 MNHNS, CDR2 SASEGT. This chain's CDR3 is CASSPMGGNQETQYF. The CDR3 coding sequence is TGTGCCAGCAGCCCAATGGGGGGGAACCAAGAGACCCAGTACTTC.

This chain joins TRBV5-1 and TRBJ2-7, with TRBD2 matching 10 bases. Germline V gene sequence: CDR1 SGHRS, CDR2 YFSETQ. The V segment lost 4 bases and the J segment 2 bases; nucleotides outside the gene matches: 9. The CDR3 runs 16 residues. CDR3 sequence reads: CASSPPLAGVPYEQYF. The CDR3 nucleotides read TGCGCCAGCAGCCCCCCCCTAGCGGGGGTGCCCTACGAGCAGTACTTC.